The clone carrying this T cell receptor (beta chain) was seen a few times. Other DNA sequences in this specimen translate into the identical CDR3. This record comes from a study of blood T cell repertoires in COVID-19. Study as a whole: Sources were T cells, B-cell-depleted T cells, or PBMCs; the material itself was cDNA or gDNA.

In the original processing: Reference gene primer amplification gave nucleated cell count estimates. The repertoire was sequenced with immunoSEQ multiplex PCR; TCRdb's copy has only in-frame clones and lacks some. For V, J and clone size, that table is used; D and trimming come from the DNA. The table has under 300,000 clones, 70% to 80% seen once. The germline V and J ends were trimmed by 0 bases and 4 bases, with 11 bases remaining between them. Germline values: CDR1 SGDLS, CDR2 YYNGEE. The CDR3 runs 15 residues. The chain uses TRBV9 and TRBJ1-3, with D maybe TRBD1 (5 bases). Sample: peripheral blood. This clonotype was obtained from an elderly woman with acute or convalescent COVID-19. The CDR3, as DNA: TGTGCCAGCAGCGTAGGGCGGGGCCTCGGAAACACCATATATTTT. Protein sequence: CASSVGRGLGNTIYF.